The 16 T cell receptor beta chains given below trace back to one sample, sequenced in a study of T cells after yellow fever vaccination. TCRdb processed the 5' RACE reads anew with MiXCR; each CDR3 protein has one entry. The profile shows 65,000 to 90,000 distinct CDR3 sequences, 7.5% to 9% of them singletons. The source was CD8+ T cells sorted from PBMCs, collected on the day of the yellow fever booster vaccination. The source of these receptors is a man aged 30-40 years who received the YFV17D yellow fever vaccine.

The sample holds a few counts of this clonotype. This rearrangement joins TRBV7-9 to TRBJ2-3; 10 bases fit TRBD2. V lost 11 bases, J lost 2 bases, and 13 bases stayed unmatched. Germline lookup yields CDR1 SEHNR and CDR2 FQNEAQ (reference sequence). The CDR3 extends over 16 amino acids. The CDR3 coding sequence is TGTGCCCCGGGCGAGCGGGAGGGCCTCGTCACAGATACGCAGTATTTT. It is translated as CAPGEREGLVTDTQYF.

This clonotype has at least ten counts. The V and J genes are TRBV20-1 and TRBJ2-1; 14 bases are shared with TRBD2. The CDR3 extends over 14 amino acids. V shed 5 bases and J 9 bases; nucleotides not matched to a gene: 6. Per the germline V gene, CDR1 is DFQATT and CDR2 is SNEGSKA (reference sequence). The CDR3: CSAGGLAGVGEQFF. For the CDR3, the DNA is TGCAGTGCTGGGGGACTAGCGGGAGTGGGTGAGCAGTTCTTC.

The chain is built from TRBV7-9 and TRBJ1-1, with D hard to call. The germline gives CDR1 SEHNR, CDR2 FQNEAQ (reference sequence). V was pared by 5 bases and J by 6 bases, with 7 bases between. This CDR3 comprises 11 residues. CDR3 nucleotide sequence: TGTGCCAGCAGCCCCAACGCTGAAGCTTTCTTT. Translating it yields CASSPNAEAFF.

This clonotype has a handful of counts. The chain joins TRBV27 to TRBJ2-7; D is uncertain. Germline V gene data show CDR1 as MNHEY and CDR2 as SMNVEV (reference sequence). The germline V and J ends were trimmed by 5 bases and 5 bases, with 10 bases remaining between them. The CDR3 covers 12 residues. CDR3 amino acids: CASSTYPDEQYF. The DNA for the CDR3 is TGTGCCAGCAGTACCTACCCGGACGAGCAGTACTTC.

The rearrangement links TRBV7-9 to TRBJ2-5; 7 nucleotides match TRBD1. The CDR3 has 13 amino acids. The V segment lost 5 bases and the J segment 6 bases; nucleotides outside the gene matches: 6. In germline, CDR1 is SEHNR, CDR2 FQNEAQ (reference sequence). The CDR3 spells CASSEDRVQTQYF. CDR3 DNA sequence: TGTGCCAGCAGCGAAGACAGGGTACAGACCCAGTACTTC.

The J gene is TRBJ2-5, the V gene TRBV12-1; TRBD1 was called by the table and not checked on the DNA. TRBV12-1 is listed as a pseudogene. CDR3 size: 16 residues. This CDR3 is CASGPIQGAGQETQYF. The CDR3 coding sequence is TGTGCCAGCGGCCCTATACAGGGGGCGGGCCAAGAGACCCAGTACTTC.

The rearrangement links TRBV19 to TRBJ2-2; D is unclear. The V gene lost 6 bases and the J gene lost 8 bases, with 13 bases spanning the gap. The germline gives CDR1 LNHDA, CDR2 SQIVND (reference sequence). This CDR3 has 13 amino acids. For the CDR3, the DNA is TGTGCCAGTAGAGGTCTTCACGCTGGGGAGCTGTTTTTT. It codes for CASRGLHAGELFF.

This clonotype was seen repeatedly, ten times or more. The chain combines TRBV20-1 with TRBJ2-3; 7 nucleotides agree with TRBD2. V dropped 6 bases and J dropped 2; count of bases not matched to a gene: 11. There are 15 residues in the CDR3. CDR1 DFQATT and CDR2 SNEGSKA come from the germline V gene (reference sequence). The CDR3 spells CSAYPASGHTDTQYF. The CDR3 DNA sequence: TGCAGTGCATATCCGGCTAGCGGACACACAGATACGCAGTATTTT.

This clonotype was observed many times. The chain uses TRBV3-1 and TRBJ2-1; TRBD1 agrees at 10 bases. The germline CDR1 and CDR2 sequences are LGHDT and YNNKEL (reference sequence). The CDR3 runs 16 residues. J gave up 6 bases and V 1 base, and 6 bases lay outside the gene matches. The CDR3: CASSQVGTGASNEQFF. The CDR3 nucleotides read TGTGCCAGCAGCCAAGTGGGGACAGGGGCTTCCAATGAGCAGTTCTTC.

There are many counts of this clonotype. The V and J genes are TRBV11-2 and TRBJ2-7; D could derive from TRBD1 or TRBD2 (6 bases each). V lost 5 bases to trimming and J lost 5 bases, with 19 bases between them. Looked up from germline, CDR1 is SGHAT and CDR2 is FQNNGV. This CDR3 is built from 15 residues. CDR3 nucleotides: TGTGCCAGCAGCCCTTTAGGGGGGAGAGCGGACGAGCAGTACTTC. It specifies CASSPLGGRADEQYF.

This clonotype has at least ten counts. In DNA form, the CDR3 reads TGTGCCAGCAGTTCAGTAGGCCCCAATGAGCAGTTCTTC. It is translated as CASSSVGPNEQFF. The chain recombines TRBV27 with TRBJ2-1; D is ambiguous. The V end lost 4 bases, the J end lost 6 bases, and 10 bases lay between the germline ends. The CDR3 consists of 13 residues. Germline CDR1 is MNHEY and CDR2 is SMNVEV (reference sequence).

This clonotype was seen a few times. This sequence joins TRBV5-4 and TRBJ2-2; 7 nucleotides agree with TRBD1. V shed 3 bases, J shed 6 bases, and the junction held 2 bases outside the gene matches. Germline V CDR1 and CDR2: SGHNT, YYREEE (reference sequence). The CDR3 runs to 13 residues. CDR3 in DNA: TGTGCCAGCAGCTACAGGGGCTCCGGGGAGCTGTTTTTT. Translating gives CASSYRGSGELFF.

This clonotype was recorded at least ten times. V is TRBV4-1 and J is TRBJ1-2; no clear D gene. V was shortened by 0 bases and J by 3 bases, with 5 bases between the two germline ends. The CDR3 is made up of 13 amino acids. From germline, CDR1 is MGHRA and CDR2 YSYEKL. CDR3 in amino acids: CASSQEMDYGYTF. The CDR3 bases are TGCGCCAGCAGCCAAGAGATGGACTATGGCTACACCTTC.

The rearrangement uses TRBV7-8 and TRBJ2-2; possible D gene TRBD2, 6 bases. This CDR3 spans 15 amino acids. CDR1 and CDR2 from the germline V gene are SGHVS and FQNEAQ. V lost 5 bases to trimming and J lost 3 bases, with 13 bases between them. This CDR3 is CASSPSGTYTGELFF. The CDR3 nucleotides read TGTGCCAGCAGCCCAAGTGGGACTTACACCGGGGAGCTGTTTTTT.

The gene calls are TRBV29-1 and TRBJ2-3, with D perhaps given as TRBD1 or TRBD2 (5 bases each). The CDR3 totals 13 residues. Deletions cut 0 bases from V and 4 bases from J, with 8 bases between. Germline lookup yields CDR1 SQVTM and CDR2 ANQGSEA. CDR3 DNA sequence: TGCAGCGTTGAAGAGGTGGGGGCAGATACGCAGTATTTT. Its translation is CSVEEVGADTQYF.

At least ten counts were recorded for this clonotype. This chain links TRBV29-1 with TRBJ2-5, with TRBD1 as a possible D gene (6 bases). The V and J ends lost 4 bases and 5 bases respectively, with 20 bases between them. Germline V gives CDR1 SQVTM, CDR2 ANQGSEA. The CDR3 consists of 15 residues. This CDR3 is CSVGPVQGPGETQYF. In DNA, the CDR3 is TGCAGCGTTGGTCCCGTACAGGGACCGGGGGAGACCCAGTACTTC. The variable domain in full, completed from reference TRBV29-1 and TRBJ2-5, reads SAVISQKPSRDICQRGTSLTIQCQVDSQVTMMFWYRQQPGQSLTLIATANQGSEATYESGFVIDKFPISRPNLTFSTLTVSNMSPEDSSIYLCSVGPVQGPGETQYFGPGTRLLVL.